The 19 T cell receptor beta chains below all came from one sample that was sequenced in a study of Tregs in tolerant kidney transplant recipients. Assay: immunoSEQ multiplex PCR; the TCRdb copy retains only in-frame clones and omits some. The profile shows some 66,000 clones, roughly 92% of them singletons. Sequencing used CD8+ T cells from blood, obtained before the transplant. The receptors were gathered from a human donor who received a combined kidney and bone marrow transplant.

The rearrangement links TRBV27 to TRBJ2-1; D remains unclear. Germline V gene sequence: CDR1 MNHEY, CDR2 SMNVEV (reference sequence). Trimming stripped 7 bases from V and 0 bases from J, with 13 bases between. The CDR3 extends over 15 amino acids. CDR3 region: CASKTLTLSYNEQFF. Here the CDR3 DNA reads TGTGCCAGCAAAACCCTAACTCTCTCCTACAATGAGCAGTTCTTC.

This clone was seen more than once but under ten times. The gene calls are TRBV6-5 and TRBJ2-7; 12 bases agree with TRBD1. Losses at the gene ends were 4 bases for V and 4 bases for J; bases not matched to a gene: 2. The CDR3 sequence is 14 residues long. CDR1 MNHEY and CDR2 SVGAGI come from the germline V gene. The CDR3: CASSWGQGAYEQYF. CDR3 DNA sequence: TGTGCCAGCAGTTGGGGACAGGGGGCGTACGAGCAGTACTTC.

J is TRBJ1-1 and V is TRBV29-1, with 9 bases aligning to TRBD1. CDR1 is SQVTM, CDR2 ANQGSEA, per germline. V gave up 6 bases and J gave up 8 bases; unmatched junction bases: 13. The CDR3 has 14 amino acids. The CDR3 bases are TGCAGCGTCCCGTTGGGACAGGGCAGCACAGAAGCTTTCTTT. Protein sequence: CSVPLGQGSTEAFF.

CDR3 nucleotides: TGTGCCAGCGAGCAGGGGGGAGCTTTCTTT. Protein product: CASEQGGAFF. This sequence joins TRBV2 and TRBJ1-1; 7 bases agree with TRBD1. V lost 8 bases and J lost 10; bases outside the gene matches: 4. CDR1 SNHLY and CDR2 FYNNEI come from the germline V gene. This CDR3 comprises 10 residues.

The CDR3 DNA sequence: TGTGCCAGCAGCTTGGTGGGAGGGAACACTGAAGCTTTCTTT. The encoded protein is CASSLVGGNTEAFF. The rearrangement uses TRBV5-6 and TRBJ1-1; no firm D call. The germline V and J ends were trimmed by 0 bases and 1 base, with 7 bases remaining between them. The CDR3 is 14 amino acids. Germline V gene sequence: CDR1 SGHDT, CDR2 YYEEEE.

The J gene is TRBJ2-1, the V gene TRBV30; 13 bases match TRBD2. Germline CDR1 reads GTSNPN; CDR2 reads SVGIG (reference sequence). V shed 5 bases, J shed 8 bases, and the junction held 3 bases outside the gene matches. This CDR3 contains 13 residues. This chain's CDR3 is CAWELAGGDEQFF. The CDR3 bases are TGTGCCTGGGAACTAGCGGGGGGGGATGAGCAGTTCTTC. The entire variable domain, with the rest obtained from reference TRBV30 and TRBJ2-1, is as follows: SQTIHQWPATLVQPVGSPLSLECTVEGTSNPNLYWYRQAAGRGLQLLFYSVGIGQISSEVPQNLSASRPQDRQFILSSKKLLLSDSGFYLCAWELAGGDEQFFGPGTRLTVL.

The rearrangement uses TRBV27 and TRBJ2-7; the D is unclear. The CDR3 is made up of 13 amino acids. V was cut by 2 bases and J by 3 bases, with 8 bases left in between. The V gene's germline CDR1 is MNHEY and CDR2 SMNVEV (reference sequence). DNA of the CDR3: TGTGCCAGCAGTTTAGCAAGCGACTACGAGCAGTACTTC. Translating it yields CASSLASDYEQYF.

This clone was seen a single time. J is TRBJ2-3 and V is TRBV9; possibly TRBD1 for D (6 bases). Trimming stripped 0 bases from V and 1 base from J, with 9 bases between. The CDR3 covers 15 residues. Germline CDR1 is SGDLS and CDR2 is YYNGEE. CDR3 bases: TGTGCCAGCAGCGTAGACAGGGTCGGCACAGATACGCAGTATTTT. This sequence encodes CASSVDRVGTDTQYF.

This clone has more than one count but fewer than ten. The V call is TRBV6-6, the J call TRBJ1-1; D uncertain. Trimming left V 5 bases short and J 5 bases short, with 15 bases between. The V gene's germline CDR1 is MNHNY and CDR2 SVGAGI (reference sequence). The CDR3 is 14 amino acids. The CDR3: CASSTRASGTEAFF. The CDR3 DNA reads TGTGCCAGCAGTACCCGGGCCTCGGGGACTGAAGCTTTCTTT.

The J gene is TRBJ2-5, the V gene TRBV7-9; 14 nucleotides align to TRBD2. The CDR3 is 15 residues long. Germline values: CDR1 SEHNR, CDR2 FQNEAQ (reference sequence). V was pared by 5 bases and J by 4 bases, with 3 bases of the junction left unmatched. The CDR3 loop is CASSPGLAGAETQYF. The CDR3 nucleotides are TGTGCCAGCAGCCCGGGACTAGCGGGAGCAGAGACCCAGTACTTC.

This CDR3 reads CASSQGQGWEQFF. In DNA, the CDR3 is TGTGCCAGCAGCCAAGGACAGGGCTGGGAGCAGTTCTTC. The chain joins TRBV4-2 to TRBJ2-1; TRBD1 matches at 7 bases. V was clipped by 1 base and J by 10 bases; unmatched bases: 4. Germline loops: CDR1 LGHNA, CDR2 YNFKEQ. This CDR3 has 13 residues.

The chain joins TRBV28 to TRBJ1-1; 8 nucleotides match TRBD1. This CDR3 contains 15 residues. CDR1 is MDHEN and CDR2 is SYDVKM in the germline V gene. V shed 5 bases and J 6 bases; nucleotides not matched to a gene: 11. The CDR3: CASSGDRKDNAEAFF. CDR3 sequence (DNA): TGTGCCAGCAGTGGGGACAGGAAGGATAACGCTGAAGCTTTCTTT.

V is TRBV4-2 and J is TRBJ2-3; D perhaps matches TRBD1 (6 bases). CDR1 is LGHNA, CDR2 YNFKEQ, per germline. This CDR3 has 17 residues. V was pared by 2 bases and J by 2 bases, with 17 bases between. The CDR3 protein is CASSQPPGHRLTDTQYF. The CDR3 DNA reads TGTGCCAGCAGCCAACCTCCGGGACACCGACTCACAGATACGCAGTATTTT.

The gene calls are TRBV7-7 and TRBJ1-1, with 7 bases identical to TRBD1. The V gene's germline CDR1 is SSHAT and CDR2 FNYEAQ (reference sequence). V shed 4 bases and J 5 bases; nucleotides not matched to a gene: 4. The CDR3 spans 13 residues. The CDR3 nucleotides are TGTGCCAGCAGCTACTCGACAGGGACTGAAGCTTTCTTT. Its translation: CASSYSTGTEAFF.

V gene TRBV30 combines with J gene TRBJ2-1; 7 nucleotides align to TRBD2. Germline V gene lookup returns CDR1 GTSNPN and CDR2 SVGIG (reference sequence). Trimming cost V 2 bases and J 6 bases; bases outside gene matches: 10. This CDR3 has 15 residues. CDR3 in DNA: TGTGCCTGGAGTCAAGGACTAGGAAGGCCCAATGAGCAGTTCTTC. Its translation is CAWSQGLGRPNEQFF.

This CDR3 is CASSNRDRGLSYEQYF. For the CDR3, the DNA is TGTGCCAGCAGCAACCGGGACAGGGGGCTCTCCTACGAGCAGTACTTC. The chain has TRBV21-1 and TRBJ2-7; the table's D call, TRBD1, has no DNA check behind it. TRBV21-1 is labeled a pseudogene. The CDR3 length is 16 residues.

The chain is built from TRBV5-4 and TRBJ2-7; TRBD1 agrees at 8 bases. The CDR3 contains 16 residues. The germline gives CDR1 SGHNT, CDR2 YYREEE (reference sequence). With 4 bases clipped from V and 0 bases from J, the junction kept 9 bases outside the gene matches. CDR3 nucleotides: TGTGCCAGCAGCCCCTGGACAGGGACTCGCTCCTACGAGCAGTACTTC. It translates to CASSPWTGTRSYEQYF.

The chain employs TRBV7-2 and TRBJ2-7; D unclear. This CDR3 is 15 amino acids long. Germline CDR1 is SGHTA and CDR2 is FQGNSA. V lost 6 bases, J lost 4 bases, and 19 bases lay in between. The CDR3 sequence is CASSPLVGAPYEQYF. For the CDR3, the DNA is TGTGCCAGCAGTCCCCTTGTGGGCGCTCCATACGAGCAGTACTTC.

CDR3 in amino acids: CASSLTGSGLYGYTF. The CDR3, as DNA: TGTGCCAGCAGCTTAACGGGCTCTGGGCTCTATGGCTACACCTTC. The chain joins TRBV7-3 to TRBJ1-2; D not resolved. The germline V gene encodes CDR1 SGHTA and CDR2 FQGTGA. The CDR3 has 15 amino acids. The ends were cut back, 0 bases at V and 4 bases at J, with 12 bases in the middle.